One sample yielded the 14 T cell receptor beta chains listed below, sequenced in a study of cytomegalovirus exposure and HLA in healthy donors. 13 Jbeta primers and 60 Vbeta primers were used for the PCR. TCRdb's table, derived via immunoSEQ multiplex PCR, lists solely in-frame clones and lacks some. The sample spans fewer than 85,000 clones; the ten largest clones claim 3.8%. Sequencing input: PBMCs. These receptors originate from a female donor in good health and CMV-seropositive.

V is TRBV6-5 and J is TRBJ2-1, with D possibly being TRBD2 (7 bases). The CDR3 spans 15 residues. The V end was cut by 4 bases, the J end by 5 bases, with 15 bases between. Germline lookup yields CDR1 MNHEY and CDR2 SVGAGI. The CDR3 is CASSSAGGRHNEQFF. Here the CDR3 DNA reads TGTGCCAGCAGTTCTGCCGGGGGGCGACACAATGAGCAGTTCTTC.

The CDR3 DNA follows: TGTGCCAGCAGCTTCCGTGGAGGGTCCTACGAGCAGTACTTC. As protein: CASSFRGGSYEQYF. This chain uses TRBV11-2 with TRBJ2-7, with TRBD2 as a possible D gene (6 bases). The CDR3 consists of 14 residues. Germline-derived CDR1 and CDR2 are SGHAT and FQNNGV. V was shortened by 3 bases and J by 1 base, with 10 bases between the two germline ends.

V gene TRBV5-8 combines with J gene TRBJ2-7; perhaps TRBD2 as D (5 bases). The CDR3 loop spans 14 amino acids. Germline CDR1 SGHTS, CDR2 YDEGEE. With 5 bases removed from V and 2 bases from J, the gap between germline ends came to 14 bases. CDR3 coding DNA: TGTGCCAGCAGGTCCCGACGGGGAGCCTACGAGCAGTACTTC. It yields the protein CASRSRRGAYEQYF. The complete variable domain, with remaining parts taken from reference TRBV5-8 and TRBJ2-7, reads EAGVTQSPTHLIKTRGQQATLRCSPISGHTSVYWYQQALGLGLQFLLWYDEGEERNRGNFPPRFSGRQFPNYSSELNVNALELEDSALYLCASRSRRGAYEQYFGPGTRLTVT.

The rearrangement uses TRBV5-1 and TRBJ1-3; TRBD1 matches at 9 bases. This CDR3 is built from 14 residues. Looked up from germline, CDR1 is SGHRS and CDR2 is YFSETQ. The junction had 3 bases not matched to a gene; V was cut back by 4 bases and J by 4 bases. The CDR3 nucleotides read TGCGCCAGCAGCGCGGGGACAGGGGGAAACACCATATATTTT. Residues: CASSAGTGGNTIYF.

CDR3 bases: TGTGCCAGCAGCCAAGACAGGGGAGTGGAGACCCAGTACTTC. This translates into CASSQDRGVETQYF. The chain uses TRBV6-5 and TRBJ2-5; TRBD1 matches at 8 bases. CDR3 length equals 14 residues. The trim removed 6 bases at V and 5 bases at J, leaving 8 bases unmatched. CDR1 and CDR2 (germline): MNHEY, SVGAGI.

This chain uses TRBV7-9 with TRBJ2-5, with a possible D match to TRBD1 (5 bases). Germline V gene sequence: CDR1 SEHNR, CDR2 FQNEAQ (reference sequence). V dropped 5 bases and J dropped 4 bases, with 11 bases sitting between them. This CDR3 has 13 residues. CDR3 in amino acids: CASSQGWLETQYF. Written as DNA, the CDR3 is TGTGCCAGCAGCCAGGGATGGTTAGAGACCCAGTACTTC.

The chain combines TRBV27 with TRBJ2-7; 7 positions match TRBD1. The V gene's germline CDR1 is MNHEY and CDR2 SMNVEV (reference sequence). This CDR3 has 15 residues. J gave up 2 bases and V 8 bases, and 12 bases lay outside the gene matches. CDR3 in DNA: TGTGCCAGCGCCTCCAACCTCGGGACAGCCTACGAGCAGTACTTC. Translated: CASASNLGTAYEQYF.

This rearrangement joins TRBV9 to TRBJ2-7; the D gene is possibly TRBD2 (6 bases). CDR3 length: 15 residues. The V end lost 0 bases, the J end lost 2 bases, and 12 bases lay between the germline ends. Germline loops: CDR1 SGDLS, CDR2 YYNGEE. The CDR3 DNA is TGTGCCAGCAGCGTAGGGAGCGGGCTAACCTACGAGCAGTACTTC. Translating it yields CASSVGSGLTYEQYF.

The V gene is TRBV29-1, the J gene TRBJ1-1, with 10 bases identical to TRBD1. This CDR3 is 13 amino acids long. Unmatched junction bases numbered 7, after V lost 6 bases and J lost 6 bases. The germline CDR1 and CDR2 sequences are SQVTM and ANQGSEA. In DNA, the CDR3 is TGCAGCGTCGGGGGACAGGGGAGCGCTGAAGCTTTCTTT. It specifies CSVGGQGSAEAFF.

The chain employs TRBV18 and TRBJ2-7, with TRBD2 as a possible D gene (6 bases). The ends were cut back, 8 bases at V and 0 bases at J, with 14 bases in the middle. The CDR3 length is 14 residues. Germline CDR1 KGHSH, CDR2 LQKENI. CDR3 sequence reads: CASAITGGSYEQYF. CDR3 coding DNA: TGTGCCAGCGCGATAACCGGGGGCTCCTACGAGCAGTACTTC.

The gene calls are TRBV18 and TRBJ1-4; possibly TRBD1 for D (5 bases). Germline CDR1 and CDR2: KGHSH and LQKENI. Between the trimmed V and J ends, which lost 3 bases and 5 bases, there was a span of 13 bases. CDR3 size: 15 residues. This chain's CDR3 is CASSPRQPFNEKLFF. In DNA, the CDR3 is TGTGCCAGCTCACCGAGACAGCCCTTCAATGAAAAACTGTTTTTT.

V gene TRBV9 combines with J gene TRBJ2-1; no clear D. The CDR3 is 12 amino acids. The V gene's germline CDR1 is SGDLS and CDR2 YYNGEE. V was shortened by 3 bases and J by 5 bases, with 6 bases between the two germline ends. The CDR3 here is CASSGLDNEQFF. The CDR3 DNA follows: TGTGCCAGCAGCGGCCTAGACAATGAGCAGTTCTTC.

The CDR3 loop reads CASSFNLAGAYEQYF. For the CDR3, the DNA is TGCGCCAGCAGCTTTAACTTAGCGGGGGCCTACGAGCAGTACTTC. The chain is built from TRBV5-1 and TRBJ2-7; 9 nucleotides align to TRBD2. The CDR3 has 15 residues. The V gene end was trimmed by 2 bases and the J gene end by 2 bases; junction bases not matched to a gene: 5. In germline, CDR1 is SGHRS, CDR2 YFSETQ. Complete variable domain (other parts from reference TRBV5-1 and TRBJ2-7): KAGVTQTPRYLIKTRGQQVTLSCSPISGHRSVSWYQQTPGQGLQFLFEYFSETQRNKGNFPGRFSGRQFSNSRSEMNVSTLELGDSALYLCASSFNLAGAYEQYFGPGTRLTVT.

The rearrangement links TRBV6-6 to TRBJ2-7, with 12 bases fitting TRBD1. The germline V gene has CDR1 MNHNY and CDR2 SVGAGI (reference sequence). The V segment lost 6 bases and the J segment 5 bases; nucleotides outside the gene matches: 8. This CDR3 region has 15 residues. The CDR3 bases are TGTGCCAGCAGACCGCCCGGGACAGGGGGCGACGAGCAGTACTTC. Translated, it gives CASRPPGTGGDEQYF.